What follows are 27 T cell receptor beta chains derived from one specimen sequenced in a study of shared clonotypes between healthy human individuals. The method was immunoSEQ multiplex PCR; TCRdb's version includes in-frame clones alone and lacks a portion of them. The sample has roughly 2.5 million clones, approximately 92% seen once; the top ten hold over 0.12%. The material sequenced was naive CD4+ T cells sorted from blood. Subset reported: CD45RA+ positively selected. The receptor set was obtained from a man aged 18 to 30 in good health.

CDR3 sequence (DNA): TGTGCCGAAGAAGTAGGGAGCAATCAGCCCCAGCATTTT. Translated, it gives CAEEVGSNQPQHF. V gene TRBV21-1 combines with J gene TRBJ1-5. TRBV21-1 is described as a pseudogene. The CDR3 is 13 amino acids.

This clone was observed once. The V gene is TRBV27, the J gene TRBJ2-2; unclear D gene. The CDR3 contains 14 residues. V was pared by 3 bases and J by 1 base, with 6 bases between. Germline CDR1 is MNHEY and CDR2 is SMNVEV (reference sequence). CDR3 sequence: CASSFRRNTGELFF. The CDR3 coding sequence is TGTGCCAGCAGTTTTCGGCGGAACACCGGGGAGCTGTTTTTT.

Details on this clone: A clone one base away is much larger, so this may be a read error. This chain links TRBV4-3 with TRBJ1-1, with 8 bases lining up with TRBD1. The CDR3 loop spans 13 amino acids. Germline V gene data show CDR1 as LGHNA and CDR2 as YSLEER. J lost 3 bases, V lost 4 bases, and 1 base had no gene match. This CDR3 reads CASSRQGYTEAFF. The CDR3 DNA reads as TGCGCCAGCAGCCGACAGGGGTACACTGAAGCTTTCTTT.

The chain carries TRBV4-3 and TRBJ1-2; tentatively, D is TRBD1 (6 bases). CDR1 LGHNA and CDR2 YSLEER come from the germline V gene. This CDR3 spans 16 amino acids. The V end lost 4 bases, the J end lost 8 bases, and 23 bases lay between the germline ends. The CDR3 sequence is CASSPQGGTAVTGYTF. CDR3 coding DNA: TGCGCCAGCAGCCCGCAAGGGGGGACGGCCGTAACCGGCTACACCTTC.

The rearrangement uses TRBV30 and TRBJ2-3, with D hard to call. V gave up 1 base and J gave up 5 bases, with 7 bases separating them. CDR1 is GTSNPN and CDR2 is SVGIG in the germline V gene (reference sequence). CDR3 length: 12 amino acids. CDR3 in amino acids: CAWSEGRDTQYF. CDR3 nucleotide sequence: TGTGCCTGGAGTGAGGGTAGAGATACGCAGTATTTT.

Notes on this clone: Other nucleotide sequences in the sample specify the same CDR3. The chain recombines TRBV7-2 with TRBJ2-6, with D possibly matching TRBD2 (5 bases). The CDR3 has 16 amino acids. Germline loops: CDR1 SGHTA, CDR2 FQGNSA. V lost 1 base, J lost 0 bases, and 7 bases lay in between. CDR3 nucleotides: TGTGCCAGCAGCTTAGTTCGGGGCTCTGGGGCCAACGTCCTGACTTTC. The encoded protein is CASSLVRGSGANVLTF. Full variable domain (remainder filled in from reference TRBV7-2 and TRBJ2-6): GAGVSQSPSNKVTEKGKDVELRCDPISGHTALYWYRQSLGQGLEFLIYFQGNSAPDKSGLPSDRFSAERTGGSVSTLTIQRTQQEDSAVYLCASSLVRGSGANVLTFGAGSRLTVL.

The chain employs TRBV5-1 and TRBJ2-3; TRBD2 aligns across 7 bases. CDR3 length equals 16 residues. CDR1 is SGHRS and CDR2 is YFSETQ in the germline V gene. V shed 3 bases, J shed 1 base, and the junction held 8 bases outside the gene matches. CDR3 protein: CASSWGAGRGTDTQYF. As DNA, the CDR3 is TGCGCCAGCAGCTGGGGCGCGGGGAGGGGCACAGATACGCAGTATTTT.

The V call is TRBV28, the J call TRBJ2-7; maybe TRBD2 (6 bases). There are 13 residues in the CDR3. Germline assignment: CDR1 MDHEN and CDR2 SYDVKM. V gave up 4 bases and J gave up 1 base, with 8 bases separating them. CDR3 region: CASSWGVSYEQYF. The CDR3 coding sequence is TGTGCCAGCAGTTGGGGGGTTTCCTACGAGCAGTACTTC.

The chain employs TRBV18 and TRBJ2-6; maybe TRBD1 (6 bases). The CDR3 is 15 amino acids. V gave up 4 bases and J gave up 4 bases, with 11 bases separating them. Germline V gene sequence: CDR1 KGHSH, CDR2 LQKENI. CDR3 nucleotides: TGTGCCAGCTCACTCCCAGGGGCCGGGGCCAACGTCCTGACTTTC. Translated, it gives CASSLPGAGANVLTF. Together with reference TRBV18 and TRBJ2-6, the CDR3 gives the full variable domain: NAGVMQNPRHLVRRRGQEARLRCSPMKGHSHVYWYRQLPEEGLKFMVYLQKENIIDESGMPKERFSAEFPKEGPSILRIQQVVRGDSAAYFCASSLPGAGANVLTFGAGSRLTVL.

With regard to this clone: The sample holds other DNA sequences that translate to the same CDR3. The V and J genes are TRBV18 and TRBJ2-5, with D perhaps matching TRBD1 (5 bases). The CDR3 contains 13 residues. Germline V CDR1 and CDR2: KGHSH, LQKENI. V was clipped by 3 bases and J by 5 bases, with 10 bases between them. CDR3 sequence: CASSPGLGETQYF. The DNA of the CDR3 is TGTGCCAGCTCACCGGGGCTCGGGGAGACCCAGTACTTC.

The chain is built from TRBV5-4 and TRBJ2-7; no clear D gene. Germline CDR1 SGHNT, CDR2 YYREEE (reference sequence). This CDR3 region has 15 residues. V lost 4 bases to trimming and J lost 0 bases, with 14 bases between them. As DNA, the CDR3 is TGTGCCAGCAGCCTTACTGGGGAAAGCTCCTACGAGCAGTACTTC. This gives the protein CASSLTGESSYEQYF.

V is TRBV15 and J is TRBJ1-6; D is uncertain. Germline CDR1 and CDR2: LNHNV and YYDKDF (reference sequence). V lost 3 bases to trimming and J lost 7 bases, with 16 bases between them. The CDR3 sequence is 16 residues long. In DNA form, the CDR3 reads TGTGCCACCAGCAGGTCAGGACGGACCCAAAATTCACCCCTCCACTTT. It codes for CATSRSGRTQNSPLHF.

This chain connects TRBV5-1 to TRBJ1-6, with TRBD1 identical over 11 bases. Germline CDR1 reads SGHRS; CDR2 reads YFSETQ. V lost 4 bases and J lost 13; bases outside the gene matches: 10. This CDR3 is 15 amino acids long. The CDR3 DNA is TGCGCCAGCAGCGAGGAGGGACAGGGGGTTAGGCCCCTCCACTTT. It is translated as CASSEEGQGVRPLHF.

This clone was seen only once. The chain links TRBV7-2 to TRBJ2-7; D remains unclear. The germline V and J ends were trimmed by 1 base and 7 bases, with 14 bases remaining between them. Germline assignment: CDR1 SGHTA and CDR2 FQGNSA. The CDR3 sequence is 14 residues long. DNA for the CDR3: TGTGCCAGCAGCTTAGGTCGGCAGCCCCCTGAGCAGTACTTC. Residues: CASSLGRQPPEQYF.

The V and J genes are TRBV19 and TRBJ2-7; D assignment may be TRBD1 or TRBD2 (5 bases each). This CDR3 has 13 residues. Germline CDR1 LNHDA, CDR2 SQIVND (reference sequence). With 3 bases removed from V and 6 bases from J, the gap between germline ends came to 12 bases. The DNA of the CDR3 is TGTGCCAGTAGTATTTGGGGCGGGCCCGAGCAGTACTTC. This codes for CASSIWGGPEQYF.

This clone came up a few times. J is TRBJ1-6 and V is TRBV4-1, with TRBD1 as a possible D gene (6 bases). Germline lookup yields CDR1 MGHRA and CDR2 YSYEKL. The CDR3 has 15 amino acids. V was cut by 5 bases and J by 5 bases, with 13 bases left in between. The CDR3 DNA reads TGCGCCAGCAGCGCCCTACAGGGTAATAATTCACCCCTCCACTTT. Protein: CASSALQGNNSPLHF.

The chain recombines TRBV30 with TRBJ1-5, with D unresolved. Germline V CDR1 and CDR2: GTSNPN, SVGIG (reference sequence). Trimming cost V 3 bases and J 6 bases, with 12 bases left between them. This CDR3 has 13 residues. This CDR3 reads CAWSGEVLQPQHF. The CDR3 DNA reads TGTGCCTGGAGCGGAGAGGTTCTTCAGCCCCAGCATTTT.

The rearrangement uses TRBV18 and TRBJ1-2, with D maybe TRBD1 (6 bases). Germline lookup yields CDR1 KGHSH and CDR2 LQKENI. The CDR3 extends over 13 amino acids. Trimming removed 3 bases at V and 8 bases at J, with 13 bases between. This CDR3 is CASSPTTGIGYTF. CDR3 nucleotides: TGTGCCAGCTCACCGACAACAGGGATCGGCTACACCTTC.

This sequence joins TRBV10-2 and TRBJ1-2; no reliable D call. The CDR3 is 13 amino acids. Trimming pared 6 bases from V and 0 bases from J, leaving 8 bases between. Germline V gene lookup returns CDR1 WSHSY and CDR2 SAAADI. DNA of the CDR3: TGCGCCAGCAGGGCGGGTCCTAACTATGGCTACACCTTC. This codes for CASRAGPNYGYTF.

The V call is TRBV5-1, the J call TRBJ2-1; D not certain. Germline values: CDR1 SGHRS, CDR2 YFSETQ. The CDR3 sequence is 16 residues long. V was trimmed by 1 base and J by 0 bases, leaving 11 bases between them. This CDR3 is CASSLTIESSYNEQFF. As DNA, the CDR3 is TGCGCCAGCAGCTTGACCATCGAGAGCTCCTACAATGAGCAGTTCTTC. The entire variable domain, with the rest obtained from reference TRBV5-1 and TRBJ2-1, is as follows: KAGVTQTPRYLIKTRGQQVTLSCSPISGHRSVSWYQQTPGQGLQFLFEYFSETQRNKGNFPGRFSGRQFSNSRSEMNVSTLELGDSALYLCASSLTIESSYNEQFFGPGTRLTVL.

This chain links TRBV5-4 with TRBJ2-7, with D tentatively TRBD2 (6 bases). The ends were cut back, 5 bases at V and 1 base at J, with 10 bases in the middle. The CDR3 is made up of 13 amino acids. The germline CDR1 and CDR2 sequences are SGHNT and YYREEE (reference sequence). Here the CDR3 DNA reads TGTGCCAGCAGTAGGCGGGATTCCTACGAGCAGTACTTC. It translates to CASSRRDSYEQYF.

V and J are TRBV5-6 and TRBJ1-1, with a tentative D call TRBD1 (5 bases). V was clipped by 1 base and J by 2 bases, with 18 bases between them. Germline CDR1 is SGHDT and CDR2 is YYEEEE. The CDR3 runs 17 residues. The CDR3 bases are TGTGCCAGCAGCTTGTCGACGACATCAAGGGGAAACACTGAAGCTTTCTTT. Amino acids: CASSLSTTSRGNTEAFF. The full variable domain, with the rest looked up from reference TRBV5-6 and TRBJ1-1, is DAGVTQSPTHLIKTRGQQVTLRCSPKSGHDTVSWYQQALGQGPQFIFQYYEEEERQRGNFPDRFSGHQFPNYSSELNVNALLLGDSALYLCASSLSTTSRGNTEAFFGQGTRLTVV.

The V call is TRBV5-6, the J call TRBJ2-5, with 8 bases lining up with TRBD1. Trimming cost V 3 bases and J 5 bases; bases outside gene matches: 9. Germline CDR1 SGHDT, CDR2 YYEEEE. The CDR3 is made up of 15 amino acids. The CDR3 bases are TGTGCCAGCAGCTCGAGGACAGGGTCGATGGAGACCCAGTACTTC. This gives the protein CASSSRTGSMETQYF. The whole variable domain, filled in from reference TRBV5-6 and TRBJ2-5, reads DAGVTQSPTHLIKTRGQQVTLRCSPKSGHDTVSWYQQALGQGPQFIFQYYEEEERQRGNFPDRFSGHQFPNYSSELNVNALLLGDSALYLCASSSRTGSMETQYFGPGTRLLVL.

This clone showed up just a few times. The sample contains more than one DNA sequence encoding this CDR3. The rearrangement links TRBV2 to TRBJ1-2; possibly TRBD1 for D (6 bases). Germline CDR1 SNHLY, CDR2 FYNNEI. This CDR3 is 13 amino acids long. V dropped 4 bases and J dropped 2 bases, with 8 bases sitting between them. In nucleotides, the CDR3 is TGTGCCAGCAGTGGCCAGGGGAACTATGGCTACACCTTC. Translation: CASSGQGNYGYTF.

A remark on this clone: This CDR3 is also generated by other DNA sequences in the sample. CDR3 nucleotide sequence: TGCGCCAGCAGCTTGCAGGGAGGGATGAACACTGAAGCTTTCTTT. Protein sequence: CASSLQGGMNTEAFF. The rearrangement uses TRBV5-1 and TRBJ1-1; D is possibly TRBD1 (5 bases). V lost 1 base to trimming and J lost 0 bases, with 10 bases between them. CDR3 length: 15 amino acids. CDR1 is SGHRS and CDR2 is YFSETQ in the germline V gene.

The rearrangement links TRBV4-1 to TRBJ2-2; the D gene is possibly TRBD1 (6 bases). This CDR3 region has 16 residues. Trimming shortened V by 0 bases and J by 4 bases, and 12 bases separated the two germline ends. The germline V gene has CDR1 MGHRA and CDR2 YSYEKL. In DNA form, the CDR3 reads TGCGCCAGCAGCCAAGAAGGCACAGGGAGCACCGGGGAGCTGTTTTTT. Its protein is CASSQEGTGSTGELFF.

Only one count was recorded for this clone. The chain uses TRBV25-1 and TRBJ1-2; 7 bases fit TRBD1. After removal of 5 bases from V and 7 bases from J, the junction contained 10 bases not matched to a gene. The CDR3 consists of 14 residues. The V gene's germline CDR1 is MGHDK and CDR2 SYGVNS. As DNA, the CDR3 is TGTGCCAGCAGTTTAGGACCGGGACAGCGTGGCTACACCTTC. Translating it yields CASSLGPGQRGYTF.